The clone carrying this T cell receptor beta chain has at least ten counts. Its antigen is not identified. The J segment lost 6 bases and the V segment lost 0 bases, leaving 8 bases of the junction unmatched. The CDR3 is 15 residues long. CDR1 is MNHEY and CDR2 is SVGAGI in the germline V gene. This sample stems from a study of T cells after posttransplantation cyclophosphamide. TCRdb's copy holds only in-frame clones and misses some; the assay was immunoSEQ multiplex PCR. The sample yields more than 9,000 clones, without any singletons. Busulfan-fludarabine conditioning, marrow transplant, and cyclophosphamide on days +3 and +4 were administered. General observations from the study: Skin or GI-infiltrating T cells shared few TRB sequences with blood. Later post-transplant blood repertoires were often dominated by donor CD8+ memory clones.

The receptor's source is a female patient aged 40-50 years who received an allogeneic stem cell transplant from a related donor, was CMV-positive, and had no GVHD. These T cells may partly come from the graft donor. The chain is built from TRBV6-5 and TRBJ2-7, with 7 positions matching TRBD1. Sequences were derived from PBMCs, sampled after allogeneic stem cell transplant with posttransplant cyclophosphamide. CDR3 loop: CASSYSEGALSEQYF. The CDR3, as DNA: TGTGCCAGCAGTTACTCAGAGGGGGCGTTATCCGAGCAGTACTTC.